This entry concerns a single T cell receptor (beta chain). Germline loops: CDR1 MNHNS, CDR2 SASEGT. Trimming left V 6 bases short and J 1 base short, with 9 bases between. The CDR3 length is 13 residues. Assay used: immunoSEQ multiplex PCR; TCRdb lists only in-frame clones, some missing. The sample holds 2,400 or so clones, approximately 83% seen once. This entry comes from a study of tumor T cells in aggressive B-cell lymphoma. This receptor was taken from an adult with diffuse large B cell lymphoma. The chain combines TRBV6-1 with TRBJ1-1, with D possibly TRBD1 on 5 matching bases. Sequencing input: tumor tissue. DNA of the CDR3: TGTGCCAGCAGAAAAACAGGGAACACTGAAGCTTTCTTT. This encodes CASRKTGNTEAFF.